This T cell receptor (beta chain) was profiled in a study of tumour-infiltrating T cells in Burkitt lymphoma (dated by TCRdb to the early 2020s). Looking at the study overall: All epidemiological subtypes of Burkitt lymphoma were represented among the roughly 82 patients who made up the cohort. TCR repertoire data were compared against clinical outcome, and productive clonality predicted overall survival and progression-free survival independently of established prognostic factors such as age at diagnosis.

The library was obtained by the immunoSEQ multiplex PCR assay. This immuneACCESS table, as held by TCRdb, lists in-frame sequences with V and J called but not all clones. Of the missing ones, under half trace to an unresolved V gene in checked studies; the others have no known cause. The sample table shows hundreds of clones, and approximately 12% are seen once. In total, the top ten clones hold roughly an eighth of the sample. On this clone itself: Its antigen specificity is not known. It has no much larger one-base neighbor in the sample; base qualities were not kept.

Results the study describes overall, beyond this receptor: Several public clonotypes were found to be shared across numerous Burkitt lymphoma patients, which suggests a shared tumour neoantigen selection that is absent from diffuse large B-cell lymphoma.

The germline V gene (reference sequence) specifies MNHEY as CDR1 and SMNVEV as CDR2. The CDR3, cysteine through phenylalanine, is 14 amino acids long. The sequence is cut down to CDR3 DNA, 42 bases in frame from base 1. Trimming costs V 8 bases and J 1 base, and their ends lie 14 bases apart. Input material: tumor tissue. The TCR was taken from a human donor with Burkitt lymphoma. This sequence uses TRBV27 and TRBJ1-1, with TRBD1 as a weak D call on 6 bases. The CDR3 loop reads CASATTGSNTEAFF. DNA sequence: TGTGCCAGCGCTACCACAGGGTCGAACACTGAAGCTTTCTTT.